These T cell receptor beta chains were read from a single sample in a study of shared clonotypes between healthy human individuals. Produced via immunoSEQ multiplex PCR; TCRdb's table is partial and in-frame only. The sample has about 2.1 million clones, just over 90% seen once; the top ten hold under 2%. What was sequenced was naive CD8+ T cells from PBMCs. The origin of the receptors is a man aged 18 to 30 in good health. Some clones in this sample may be carry-over from other donors' samples. Both conserved end residues are trimmed from each CDR3.

v_call	cdr3_length	j_call	cdr3_aa
TRBV6-1	11	TRBJ1-2	ASSEARGFGYT
TRBV5-6	12	TRBJ1-2	ASSLGQSNYGYT
TRBV27	17	TRBJ2-2	ASSFFPGQGEIGTGELF
TRBV5-6	13	TRBJ1-3	ASSSWTFTRNTIY
TRBV12-5	14	TRBJ2-2	ASAPGGGPLTGELF
TRBV7-8	14	TRBJ2-1	ASSFGMGGRFNEQF
TRBV11-2	12	TRBJ2-1	ASSPNRPVKEQF
TRBV29-1	10	TRBJ2-3	SVGSPPDTQY
TRBV7-8	8	TRBJ2-7	ASSSGTEY
TRBV7-2	11	TRBJ1-4	ASSPTANEKLF
TRBV10-2	10	TRBJ2-7	ASSGRDLGQY
TRBV9	12	TRBJ2-7	ASSVGRTTYEQY
TRBV27	12	TRBJ2-2	ATSLWAGVGELF
TRBV5-4	12	TRBJ2-2	ASSLPLGTGELF
TRBV27	14	TRBJ2-1	ASSWASGAYYNEQF
TRBV9	16	TRBJ2-3	ASSVDWGQEGPTDTQY
TRBV28	14	TRBJ2-1	ASRWDSLSSYNEQF
TRBV6-6	13	TRBJ2-3	ASSYWGQGSDTQY